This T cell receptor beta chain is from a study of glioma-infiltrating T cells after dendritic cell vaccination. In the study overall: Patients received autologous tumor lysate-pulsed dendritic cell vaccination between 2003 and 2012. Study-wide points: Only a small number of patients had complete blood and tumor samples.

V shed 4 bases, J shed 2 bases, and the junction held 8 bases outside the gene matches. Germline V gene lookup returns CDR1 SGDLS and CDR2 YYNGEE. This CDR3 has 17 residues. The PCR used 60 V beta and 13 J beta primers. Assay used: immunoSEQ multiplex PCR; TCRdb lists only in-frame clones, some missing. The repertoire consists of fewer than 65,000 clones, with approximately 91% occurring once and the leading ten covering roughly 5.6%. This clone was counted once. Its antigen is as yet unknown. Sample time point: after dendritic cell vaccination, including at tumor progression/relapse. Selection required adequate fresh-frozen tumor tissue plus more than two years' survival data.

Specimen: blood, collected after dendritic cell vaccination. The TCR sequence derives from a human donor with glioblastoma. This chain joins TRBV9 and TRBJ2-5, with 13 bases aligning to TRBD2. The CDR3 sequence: CASSNPTSGGLQETQYF. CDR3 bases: TGTGCCAGCAGCAACCCGACTAGCGGGGGGCTTCAAGAGACCCAGTACTTC.